This note documents a single TCR beta chain sequence. Produced via immunoSEQ multiplex PCR; TCRdb's table is partial and in-frame only. The sample records about 210,000 clones, around 90% being singletons. This specimen comes from a study of blood T cell repertoires in COVID-19. Trimming shortened V by 2 bases and J by 0 bases, and 10 bases separated the two germline ends. This CDR3 is 15 amino acids long. Germline V CDR1 and CDR2: SGHRS, YFSETQ. Material for sequencing was peripheral blood. This sequence joins TRBV5-1 and TRBJ2-3, with D unresolved. This sequence originates from a man aged 25 to 40 with acute or convalescent COVID-19. CDR3 sequence: CASSLALTSTDTQYF. Written as DNA, the CDR3 is TGCGCCAGCAGCTTAGCACTGACTAGCACAGATACGCAGTATTTT.